This T cell receptor beta chain appears in the sequencing data of a study of shared clonotypes between healthy human individuals. With V trimmed by 4 bases and J by 2 bases, 7 bases remained unmatched. The CDR3 consists of 16 residues. Germline V gives CDR1 SGHDT, CDR2 YYEEEE. Over several immunoSEQ plates, each subset's genomic DNA was distributed in even portions. Some clones are missing from TCRdb's copy, which holds only in-frame ones; the method was immunoSEQ multiplex PCR. Here the sample spans a few million clones, roughly 92% being singletons. This chain uses TRBV5-6 with TRBJ1-2, with TRBD1 matching 11 bases. Sequences were obtained from naive CD4+ T cells from PBMCs. Specified subset: CD45RA+ positively selected. The receptor was isolated from a man between 18 and 29 years old in good health. Some clones in this sample may be carry-over from other donors' samples. CDR3 residues: CASSPPGTGGNYGYTF. In nucleotides, the CDR3 is TGTGCCAGCAGCCCACCCGGGACAGGGGGAAACTATGGCTACACCTTC.